The 23 T cell receptor beta chains below all came from one sample that was sequenced in a study of shared clonotypes between healthy human individuals. This table comes from immunoSEQ multiplex PCR, and its TCRdb copy is limited to in-frame clones, with some not included. This sample carries about 2 million clones, 95% of them seen once, and the ten largest clones take about 0.13%. Sequencing used naive CD4+ T cells sorted from blood. As to subset: CD45RA+ positively selected. The receptor source for this set is a man aged 18-30 years in good health.

J is TRBJ1-5 and V is TRBV19; TRBD1 agrees at 7 bases. The germline V gene encodes CDR1 LNHDA and CDR2 SQIVND (reference sequence). V was clipped by 5 bases and J by 3 bases; unmatched bases: 7. This CDR3 region has 15 residues. The CDR3 loop reads CASSLAGTDNQPQHF. The CDR3 nucleotides are TGTGCCAGTAGTCTGGCCGGGACAGACAATCAGCCCCAGCATTTT.

The rearrangement links TRBV19 to TRBJ1-2, with D possibly being TRBD1 (5 bases). The CDR3 length is 15 residues. V lost 4 bases and J 8 bases, leaving 20 bases between the germline ends. Germline CDR1 reads LNHDA; CDR2 reads SQIVND (reference sequence). CDR3 DNA: TGTGCCAGTAGTACACAGGAGAATCCACGAATAGGCTACACCTTC. Amino acids: CASSTQENPRIGYTF. Full variable domain (remainder filled in from reference TRBV19 and TRBJ1-2): DGGITQSPKYLFRKEGQNVTLSCEQNLNHDAMYWYRQDPGQGLRLIYYSQIVNDFQKGDIAEGYSVSREKKESFPLTVTSAQKNPTAFYLCASSTQENPRIGYTFGSGTRLTVV.

The chain carries TRBV7-2 and TRBJ2-3; maybe TRBD2 (5 bases). The CDR3 totals 15 residues. Germline loops: CDR1 SGHTA, CDR2 FQGNSA. V was clipped by 7 bases and J by 2 bases, with 16 bases between them. CDR3 amino acids: CASTKPRENTDTQYF. As DNA, the CDR3 is TGTGCCAGCACCAAGCCTAGGGAGAACACAGATACGCAGTATTTT.

This chain uses TRBV30 with TRBJ2-2, with 8 positions matching TRBD1. Losses at the gene ends were 1 base for V and 3 bases for J; bases not matched to a gene: 10. The length of the CDR3 is 17 residues. The germline CDR1 and CDR2 sequences are GTSNPN and SVGIG (reference sequence). CDR3 protein: CAWSGGRTGLDTGELFF. The CDR3, as DNA: TGTGCCTGGAGTGGGGGCCGGACAGGGCTCGACACCGGGGAGCTGTTTTTT.

The V call is TRBV7-9, the J call TRBJ2-1; 8 bases agree with TRBD2. This CDR3 comprises 15 residues. The V gene's germline CDR1 is SEHNR and CDR2 FQNEAQ (reference sequence). The V and J ends lost 2 bases and 5 bases, in that order; junction bases with no gene match: 5. CDR3 nucleotide sequence: TGTGCCAGCAGCTTATCAGCGGGGGCCAACAATGAGCAGTTCTTC. Amino acids: CASSLSAGANNEQFF.

As DNA, the CDR3 is TGCGCTTTACTCCTGTGGGATGAGCAGTTCTTC. Translation gives CALLLWDEQFF. The rearrangement uses TRBV10-1 and TRBJ2-1; D is uncertain. The CDR3 extends over 11 amino acids. The germline gives CDR1 WNHNN, CDR2 SYGVQD (reference sequence).

This clone was counted only a few times. The J gene is TRBJ2-1, the V gene TRBV11-3, with D possibly matching TRBD2 (5 bases). The V gene's germline CDR1 is SGHNT and CDR2 YENEEA. This CDR3 spans 11 amino acids. The V and J ends lost 5 bases and 10 bases respectively, with 9 bases between them. The CDR3 sequence is CASSQGGEQFF. Here the CDR3 DNA reads TGTGCCAGCAGCCAAGGAGGAGAGCAGTTCTTC.

The rearrangement uses TRBV28 and TRBJ1-4; D is perhaps TRBD1 (5 bases). The CDR3 has 15 residues. The germline gives CDR1 MDHEN, CDR2 SYDVKM. V gave up 4 bases and J gave up 4 bases, with 13 bases separating them. CDR3 residues: CASSSESRGNEKLFF. For the CDR3, the DNA is TGTGCCAGCAGTTCTGAGTCGAGGGGTAATGAAAAACTGTTTTTT.

This clone was recorded only once. In the same sample, other DNA sequences code for this CDR3. The V call is TRBV18, the J call TRBJ1-2, with 7 bases matching TRBD1. The germline CDR1 and CDR2 sequences are KGHSH and LQKENI. V was pared by 3 bases and J by 4 bases, with 2 bases of the junction left unmatched. CDR3 size: 13 residues. Written as DNA, the CDR3 is TGTGCCAGCTCACCCGGGACAGCCTATGGCTACACCTTC. As protein: CASSPGTAYGYTF. Looking up the rest from reference TRBV18 and TRBJ1-2 gives the full variable domain: NAGVMQNPRHLVRRRGQEARLRCSPMKGHSHVYWYRQLPEEGLKFMVYLQKENIIDESGMPKERFSAEFPKEGPSILRIQQVVRGDSAAYFCASSPGTAYGYTFGSGTRLTVV.

V is TRBV10-3 and J is TRBJ1-2; no firm D call. The CDR3 loop spans 14 amino acids. Deletions cut 2 bases from V and 0 bases from J, with 7 bases between. Germline V gives CDR1 ENHRY, CDR2 SYGVKD. The CDR3 nucleotides read TGTGCCATCAGTGAGCTCGGATCTAACTATGGCTACACCTTC. It translates to CAISELGSNYGYTF.

V gene TRBV7-9 combines with J gene TRBJ1-5, with 8 positions matching TRBD1. This CDR3 has 14 amino acids. The V gene end was trimmed by 1 base and the J gene end by 8 bases; junction bases not matched to a gene: 4. CDR1 is SEHNR, CDR2 FQNEAQ, per germline (reference sequence). The DNA for the CDR3 is TGTGCCAGCAGCTTAGGCCCAGGGGGCGAGCCCCAGCATTTT. Its protein product is CASSLGPGGEPQHF.

The chain carries TRBV11-2 and TRBJ2-5; the match to TRBD1 covers 9 bases. Trimming removed 4 bases from V and 5 bases from J; junction bases left unmatched: 5. The length of the CDR3 is 14 residues. Germline V gene lookup returns CDR1 SGHAT and CDR2 FQNNGV. The DNA for the CDR3 is TGTGCCAGCAGCTACCGGGACAGGGAGGAGACCCAGTACTTC. Translated: CASSYRDREETQYF.

As to this clone: Other DNA sequences in this sample translate to the same CDR3. This chain uses TRBV5-1 with TRBJ2-1, with 8 bases that match TRBD1. CDR1 SGHRS and CDR2 YFSETQ come from the germline V gene. The CDR3 sequence is 15 residues long. Germline trimming cut 3 bases from V and 3 bases from J; bases unmatched to any gene: 5. Here the CDR3 reads CASSSGQVSYNEQFF. The CDR3 coding sequence is TGCGCCAGCAGCTCGGGACAGGTGAGCTACAATGAGCAGTTCTTC.

V usage is TRBV7-2 and J usage is TRBJ1-3, with D possibly TRBD1 on 5 matching bases. This CDR3 is built from 16 residues. Germline V gene sequence: CDR1 SGHTA, CDR2 FQGNSA. V gave up 1 base and J gave up 3 bases, with 13 bases separating them. The CDR3 sequence: CASSLESAGLGNTIYF. CDR3 DNA sequence: TGTGCCAGCAGCTTAGAATCGGCAGGGCTTGGAAACACCATATATTTT.

This clone was seen just once. This rearrangement joins TRBV11-3 to TRBJ1-5; D gene unclear. V was clipped by 5 bases and J by 7 bases, with 9 bases between them. The germline CDR1 and CDR2 sequences are SGHNT and YENEEA. This CDR3 has 12 residues. The CDR3, as DNA: TGTGCCAGCAGCGCCTACCCCCAGCCCCAGCATTTT. It specifies CASSAYPQPQHF.

The chain is built from TRBV18 and TRBJ2-1; D is undetermined. CDR1 is KGHSH and CDR2 is LQKENI in the germline V gene. With 3 bases removed from V and 5 bases from J, the gap between germline ends came to 11 bases. The CDR3 loop spans 14 amino acids. This chain's CDR3 is CASSPLVGNNEQFF. As DNA, the CDR3 is TGTGCCAGCTCACCTCTTGTGGGAAACAATGAGCAGTTCTTC. The full variable domain, with the rest looked up from reference TRBV18 and TRBJ2-1, is NAGVMQNPRHLVRRRGQEARLRCSPMKGHSHVYWYRQLPEEGLKFMVYLQKENIIDESGMPKERFSAEFPKEGPSILRIQQVVRGDSAAYFCASSPLVGNNEQFFGPGTRLTVL.

The DNA of the CDR3 is TGTGCCAGCAGGGCTACCCGGGACAGCGTTTACGAGCAGTACTTC. Its translation is CASRATRDSVYEQYF. The genes are TRBV6-1 and TRBJ2-7; 7 bases agree with TRBD1. The ends lost 6 bases at V and 4 bases at J; junction bases unmatched: 12. This CDR3 is 15 amino acids long. Germline CDR1 and CDR2: MNHNS and SASEGT.

This clone was recorded once. The rearrangement links TRBV28 to TRBJ2-4, with D perhaps matching TRBD2 (6 bases). Trimming took off 6 bases at V and 14 bases at J, with 17 bases between the two ends. Per the germline V gene, CDR1 is MDHEN and CDR2 is SYDVKM. The CDR3 length is 12 residues. For the CDR3, the DNA is TGTGCCAGCAGCAAGGAGGGCCGGGTGAAGTACTTC. It encodes CASSKEGRVKYF.

This chain joins TRBV7-9 and TRBJ2-6, with a weak D call TRBD1 (5 bases). V was clipped by 1 base and J by 2 bases, with 9 bases between them. Germline V gene data show CDR1 as SEHNR and CDR2 as FQNEAQ (reference sequence). CDR3 size: 16 residues. The CDR3 sequence is CASSLEGVPGANVLTF. The DNA of the CDR3 is TGTGCCAGCAGCTTAGAAGGGGTCCCTGGGGCCAACGTCCTGACTTTC.

This chain uses TRBV7-2 with TRBJ2-5; the D gene is possibly TRBD2 (7 bases). The CDR3 consists of 14 residues. Trimming shortened V by 5 bases and J by 6 bases, and 16 bases separated the two germline ends. Germline assignment: CDR1 SGHTA and CDR2 FQGNSA. CDR3 in amino acids: CASSPRGARKTQYF. CDR3 DNA sequence: TGTGCCAGCAGCCCCCGGGGGGCGCGGAAGACCCAGTACTTC.

J is TRBJ2-7 and V is TRBV6-5; the match to TRBD1 covers 7 bases. V was clipped by 6 bases and J by 4 bases; unmatched bases: 6. This CDR3 is built from 13 residues. Germline V CDR1 and CDR2: MNHEY, SVGAGI. CDR3 sequence reads: CASRTGRRYEQYF. CDR3 nucleotide sequence: TGTGCCAGCAGGACAGGGAGAAGGTACGAGCAGTACTTC.

The table lists this clone with many counts. The sample contains more than one DNA sequence encoding this CDR3. The chain employs TRBV7-9 and TRBJ2-7, with D perhaps assigned TRBD1 or TRBD2 (5 bases each). Germline CDR1 reads SEHNR; CDR2 reads FQNEAQ (reference sequence). The CDR3 totals 13 residues. V was cut by 1 base and J by 2 bases, with 6 bases left in between. This CDR3 is CASSLVGPYEQYF. CDR3 nucleotide sequence: TGTGCCAGCAGCTTAGTGGGACCCTACGAGCAGTACTTC.

About this clone: Within the sample, other DNA sequences also encode this same CDR3. V usage is TRBV28 and J usage is TRBJ1-5, with 10 nucleotides matching TRBD1. The CDR3 loop spans 14 amino acids. Germline CDR1 reads MDHEN; CDR2 reads SYDVKM. V lost 6 bases and J lost 4; bases outside the gene matches: 3. CDR3 bases: TGTGCCAGCAGCTGGACAGGGGGGAATCAGCCCCAGCATTTT. This codes for CASSWTGGNQPQHF.